Presented here are 15 T cell receptor beta chains from one specimen sequenced in a study of human T cells and chemical hapten exposure. TCRdb redid the calling of the RACE reads with MiXCR, one entry per CDR3 protein. The sample lists about 200,000 distinct CDR3 sequences; roughly a quarter were seen once. The time point is: patch test 3, about 24 weeks after DPC sensitization. Treatment indicated: therapeutic diphenylcyclopropenone sensitization with weekly scalp DPC. The sequences come from whole blood, collected in connection with sensitization to the hapten diphenylcyclopropenone (DPC). Receptors originate from a woman in her 40s with alopecia areata. Some clones in this sample may be carry-over from other donors' samples.

This clonotype has a handful of counts. The chain carries TRBV5-4 and TRBJ1-2, with D possibly TRBD1 on 6 matching bases. The CDR3 extends over 16 amino acids. Germline assignment: CDR1 SGHNT and CDR2 YYREEE (reference sequence). The ends were cut back, 4 bases at V and 6 bases at J, with 22 bases in the middle. As DNA, the CDR3 is TGTGCCAGCAGCCGGTTTTTTGCAGGGGCTGGAAATGGCTACACCTTC. This codes for CASSRFFAGAGNGYTF.

In its sample, this clonotype was seen a few times. One end of the junction is discordant with germline, which a read error may explain. The chain is built from TRBV28 and TRBJ2-1, with unresolved D. Germline CDR1 MDHEN, CDR2 SYDVKM. The CDR3 is 12 residues long. CDR3 nucleotide sequence: TGTGCCAGCAGCTCACCGGGTTCCTCCCCGGTCTTC. Its translation: CASSSPGSSPVF.

V and J are TRBV7-9 and TRBJ1-1; no clear D. From germline, CDR1 is SEHNR and CDR2 FQNEAQ (reference sequence). The CDR3 length is 13 residues. V was pared by 3 bases and J by 4 bases, with 9 bases between. The CDR3 here is CASSFQAATEAFF. CDR3 DNA: TGTGCCAGCAGCTTCCAGGCGGCCACTGAAGCTTTCTTT.

This sequence joins TRBV7-9 and TRBJ1-1; unclear D gene. V was trimmed by 3 bases and J by 0 bases, leaving 14 bases between them. This CDR3 is 16 amino acids long. CDR1 and CDR2 (germline): SEHNR, FQNEAQ (reference sequence). The CDR3 nucleotides read TGTGCCAGCAGCTTCAAGTGGTCGCAGGTGAACACTGAAGCTTTCTTT. It translates to CASSFKWSQVNTEAFF.

This clonotype was observed a few times. This sequence joins TRBV10-3 and TRBJ2-7, with 8 bases aligning to TRBD1. This CDR3 spans 17 amino acids. Germline V gene lookup returns CDR1 ENHRY and CDR2 SYGVKD. V was clipped by 4 bases and J by 3 bases; unmatched bases: 14. This chain's CDR3 is CAISANPPGTGNYEQYF. CDR3 nucleotides: TGTGCCATCAGTGCGAACCCCCCCGGGACAGGCAACTACGAGCAGTACTTC.

The rearrangement links TRBV20-1 to TRBJ1-6, with D unclear. The V gene's germline CDR1 is DFQATT and CDR2 SNEGSKA (reference sequence). The CDR3 contains 14 residues. V lost 5 bases, J lost 6 bases, and 14 bases lay in between. The CDR3 region is CSASRDLSNSPLHF. The CDR3 DNA follows: TGCAGTGCTTCGCGGGATCTGAGTAATTCACCCCTCCACTTT.

The chain is built from TRBV15 and TRBJ2-7, with a tentative D call TRBD2 (6 bases). This CDR3 has 14 amino acids. Germline-derived CDR1 and CDR2 are LNHNV and YYDKDF (reference sequence). V lost 1 base and J 1 base, leaving 8 bases between the germline ends. For the CDR3, the DNA is TGTGCCACCAGCAGAGTTGCGGGGTCCTACGAGCAGTACTTC. This gives the protein CATSRVAGSYEQYF.

This clonotype was recorded many times. The V and J genes are TRBV7-2 and TRBJ2-5; possible D gene TRBD2, 5 bases. This CDR3 comprises 14 residues. V gave up 1 base and J gave up 2 bases, with 8 bases separating them. Germline lookup yields CDR1 SGHTA and CDR2 FQGNSA. The CDR3 spells CASSLGGPQETQYF. The CDR3 region has the DNA TGTGCCAGCAGCTTAGGAGGGCCTCAAGAGACCCAGTACTTC.

The chain uses TRBV12-3 or TRBV12-4 and TRBJ1-1, with a tentative D call TRBD1 (5 bases). This CDR3 contains 13 residues. Between the trimmed V and J ends, which lost 9 bases and 2 bases, there was a span of 13 bases. CDR3 residues: CASMMQGNTEAFF. The CDR3 bases are TGTGCCAGTATGATGCAGGGAAACACTGAAGCTTTCTTT.

The CDR3 DNA reads TGCGCCAGCAGCTTTACGGGACAGGGATCGGTGCAGTACTTC. Translating gives CASSFTGQGSVQYF. The genes are TRBV5-1 and TRBJ2-7; 9 bases are shared with TRBD1. The CDR3 runs to 14 residues. The germline V gene has CDR1 SGHRS and CDR2 YFSETQ. V lost 2 bases and J lost 9; bases outside the gene matches: 9.

This rearrangement joins TRBV6-2 or TRBV6-3 to TRBJ2-7; 8 bases align to TRBD1. Losses at the gene ends were 2 bases for V and 3 bases for J; bases not matched to a gene: 6. This CDR3 comprises 15 residues. Germline V gene data show CDR1 as MNHEY and CDR2 as SVGEGT. This CDR3 reads CASSYHPGQVYEQYF. In DNA form, the CDR3 reads TGTGCCAGCAGTTACCACCCGGGACAGGTCTACGAGCAGTACTTC.

The chain has TRBV2 and TRBJ2-4; a weak D match, TRBD2 (6 bases). The CDR3 contains 13 residues. V was clipped by 8 bases and J by 6 bases, with 14 bases between them. Germline V CDR1 and CDR2: SNHLY, FYNNEI. CDR3 DNA: TGTGCCAGCGAGACTAGGAGGGGAAACATTCAGTACTTC. Its translation is CASETRRGNIQYF.

The V call is TRBV29-1, the J call TRBJ1-6; the D gene is possibly TRBD1 (5 bases). The CDR3 loop spans 14 amino acids. Germline loops: CDR1 SQVTM, CDR2 ANQGSEA. V was cut by 5 bases and J by 6 bases, with 14 bases left in between. The CDR3 region is CSVRGGTTNSPLHF. The DNA of the CDR3 is TGCAGCGTTCGAGGAGGGACGACTAATTCACCCCTCCACTTT. The variable domain in full, completed from reference TRBV29-1 and TRBJ1-6, reads SAVISQKPSRDICQRGTSLTIQCQVDSQVTMMFWYRQQPGQSLTLIATANQGSEATYESGFVIDKFPISRPNLTFSTLTVSNMSPEDSSIYLCSVRGGTTNSPLHFGNGTRLTVT.

The CDR3: CASRGRETQYF. CDR3 nucleotide sequence: TGTGCCAGTAGGGGCCGGGAGACCCAGTACTTC. This chain connects TRBV19 to TRBJ2-5, with D hard to call. CDR3 length equals 11 residues. The germline V gene has CDR1 LNHDA and CDR2 SQIVND (reference sequence). With 6 bases removed from V and 5 bases from J, the gap between germline ends came to 7 bases.

This rearrangement joins TRBV7-2 to TRBJ2-3, with 7 positions matching TRBD2. This CDR3 is 16 amino acids long. The V gene end was trimmed by 0 bases and the J gene end by 2 bases; junction bases not matched to a gene: 5. Germline-derived CDR1 and CDR2 are SGHTA and FQGNSA. DNA of the CDR3: TGTGCCAGCAGCTTAGCTTCTAGCGGTCACACAGATACGCAGTATTTT. This sequence encodes CASSLASSGHTDTQYF.